One sample yielded the 8 T cell receptor beta chains listed below, sequenced in a study of technical replicates of blood from four donors. The protocol was immunoSEQ multiplex PCR, while the TCRdb copy is restricted to in-frame clones and leaves out a portion. Of 75,000 to 100,000 clones in the sample, less than 95% were seen once. Sequencing used T cells isolated from PBMCs. Receptors were obtained from a human donor in good health.

This rearrangement joins TRBV5-1 to TRBJ2-3, with 15 bases identical to TRBD2. The V gene's germline CDR1 is SGHRS and CDR2 YFSETQ. V was clipped by 4 bases and J by 3 bases; unmatched bases: 3. The length of the CDR3 is 16 residues. CDR3 sequence reads: CASSGLAGGMTDTQYF. In DNA form, the CDR3 reads TGCGCCAGCAGCGGACTAGCGGGAGGGATGACAGATACGCAGTATTTT.

This clone was counted a single time. The chain links TRBV2 to TRBJ2-1, with 8 bases fitting TRBD2. V was clipped by 8 bases and J by 0 bases; unmatched bases: 6. The germline V gene encodes CDR1 SNHLY and CDR2 FYNNEI. The CDR3 is 15 residues long. The CDR3 reads CASPPSGSSYNEQFF. CDR3 in DNA: TGTGCCAGCCCCCCCAGCGGGAGCTCCTACAATGAGCAGTTCTTC. Supplemented by reference TRBV2 and TRBJ2-1, the full variable domain reads EPEVTQTPSHQVTQMGQEVILRCVPISNHLYFYWYRQILGQKVEFLVSFYNNEISEKSEIFDDQFSVERPDGSNFTLKIRSTKLEDSAMYFCASPPSGSSYNEQFFGPGTRLTVL.

V usage is TRBV4-3 and J usage is TRBJ1-2; 8 bases are shared with TRBD1. From germline, CDR1 is LGHNA and CDR2 YSLEER. The CDR3 runs to 15 residues. Trimming at V came to 7 bases and at J to 4 bases, leaving 11 bases not matched to a gene. DNA of the CDR3: TGCGCCAGCACCCCACAGGGACAGGCGGGCTATGGCTACACCTTC. Encoded protein: CASTPQGQAGYGYTF.

The V call is TRBV5-1, the J call TRBJ2-5; TRBD2 is a possible D gene (5 bases). Trimming removed 2 bases from V and 3 bases from J, with 14 bases in between. The CDR3 is 15 amino acids. Germline V gives CDR1 SGHRS, CDR2 YFSETQ. The CDR3, as DNA: TGCGCCAGCAGCTTTGGAGGCAGGTGGGAAGAGACCCAGTACTTC. This sequence encodes CASSFGGRWEETQYF. Full variable domain (outside the CDR3, taken from reference TRBV5-1 and TRBJ2-5): KAGVTQTPRYLIKTRGQQVTLSCSPISGHRSVSWYQQTPGQGLQFLFEYFSETQRNKGNFPGRFSGRQFSNSRSEMNVSTLELGDSALYLCASSFGGRWEETQYFGPGTRLLVL.

The V gene is TRBV29-1, the J gene TRBJ2-2; 7 positions match TRBD1. The CDR3 length is 14 residues. The germline V gene has CDR1 SQVTM and CDR2 ANQGSEA. V lost 3 bases to trimming and J lost 1 base; unmatched junction nucleotides: 2. CDR3 bases: TGCAGCGTTGAGGGGACAGAGAACACCGGGGAGCTGTTTTTT. Its translation is CSVEGTENTGELFF.

The chain carries TRBV2 and TRBJ2-1, with TRBD1 matching over 7 bases. The germline V gene has CDR1 SNHLY and CDR2 FYNNEI. V lost 6 bases and J lost 12; bases outside the gene matches: 8. The CDR3 runs to 12 residues. The CDR3 region is CASRVHRGGQFF. CDR3 DNA sequence: TGTGCCAGCAGGGTCCACAGGGGTGGGCAGTTCTTC.

The chain carries TRBV7-2 and TRBJ1-1, with D tentatively TRBD1 (6 bases). The CDR3 covers 15 residues. Trimming removed 4 bases from V and 1 base from J, with 13 bases in between. The germline V gene encodes CDR1 SGHTA and CDR2 FQGNSA. As DNA, the CDR3 is TGTGCCAGCAGCTCACGAACCAGGGGGAACACTGAAGCTTTCTTT. Its translation: CASSSRTRGNTEAFF.

This clone was counted once. This chain links TRBV27 with TRBJ2-1; D gene ambiguous. This CDR3 has 13 residues. CDR1 is MNHEY, CDR2 SMNVEV, per germline (reference sequence). V was shortened by 2 bases and J by 7 bases, with 9 bases between the two germline ends. This chain's CDR3 is CASSLTRWNEQFF. CDR3 nucleotide sequence: TGTGCCAGCAGTTTAACCAGGTGGAATGAGCAGTTCTTC.